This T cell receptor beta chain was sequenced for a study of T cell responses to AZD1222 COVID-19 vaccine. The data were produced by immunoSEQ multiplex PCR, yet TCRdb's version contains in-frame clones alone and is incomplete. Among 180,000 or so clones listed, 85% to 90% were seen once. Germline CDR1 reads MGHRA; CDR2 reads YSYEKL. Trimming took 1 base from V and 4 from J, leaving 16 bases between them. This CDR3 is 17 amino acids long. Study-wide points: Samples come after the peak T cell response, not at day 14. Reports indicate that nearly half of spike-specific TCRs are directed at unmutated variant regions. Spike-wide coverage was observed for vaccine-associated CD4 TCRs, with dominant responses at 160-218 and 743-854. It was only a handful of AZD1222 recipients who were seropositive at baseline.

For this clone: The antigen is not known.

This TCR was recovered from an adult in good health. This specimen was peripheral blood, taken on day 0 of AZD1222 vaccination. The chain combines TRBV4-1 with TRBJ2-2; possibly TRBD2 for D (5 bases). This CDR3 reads CASSQVVLEQSTGELFF. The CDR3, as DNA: TGCGCCAGCAGCCAAGTTGTACTAGAGCAGAGCACCGGGGAGCTGTTTTTT.